This T cell receptor (beta chain) emerged from a study of cytomegalovirus exposure and HLA in healthy donors. Findings and limits, study-wide: A later analysis reportedly found that, within productive TCRs, an Asian-associated ancestry cluster had fewer N-insertions than the mean observed across the approximately 660 donors.

A multiplex PCR was run with 60 Vbeta primers and 13 Jbeta primers. Repertoires were generated with immunoSEQ multiplex PCR, while TCRdb's copy carries only in-frame clones and drops some. The top ten hold approximately 2% of the sample, which has just over 150,000 clones, 65% to 80% seen once. This clone was found once. Its antigen is not known. The length of the CDR3 is 14 residues. Trimming cost V 2 bases and J 6 bases, with 11 bases left between them. Germline CDR1 reads GTSNPN; CDR2 reads SVGIG (reference sequence). The sample comprised PBMCs. This receptor was taken from a female donor in good health and CMV-seronegative. The chain uses TRBV30 and TRBJ1-6; a possible D gene is TRBD1 (5 bases). The CDR3 reads CAWSKGLTNSPLHF. DNA of the CDR3: TGTGCCTGGAGTAAGGGACTGACTAATTCACCCCTCCACTTT.